This T cell receptor beta chain was obtained from a study of blood T cell repertoires in COVID-19. Study at large: Sites across the United States, Italy and Spain contributed samples from acute and convalescent COVID-19. PBMCs, B-cell-depleted T cells, or T cells were the source of the cDNA or gDNA that made up the material.

V gave up 2 bases and J gave up 3 bases, with 20 bases separating them. CDR1 is SGHRS, CDR2 YFSETQ, per germline. The CDR3 has 17 residues. Per the authors' pipeline: Reference gene primer amplification yielded estimated nucleated cell counts. Profiling relied on immunoSEQ multiplex PCR, and the TCRdb table lists in-frame clones only, not all of them. The D gene and trimming were derived from the DNA, and the V and J assignments and clone size from that table. Among hundreds of thousands of clones listed, around 92% were seen once. The sequencing sample was made of peripheral blood. The receptor's source is a man aged 35 to 55 with acute or convalescent COVID-19. The gene calls are TRBV5-1 and TRBJ1-1, with D perhaps matching TRBD1 (5 bases). The CDR3: CASSLMGTLARDTEAFF. For the CDR3, the DNA is TGCGCCAGCAGCTTAATGGGGACTCTTGCAAGGGACACTGAAGCTTTCTTT.